The 17 T cell receptor beta chains reported below all come from one sample, sequenced in a study of T cell changes during pregnancy in multiple sclerosis (dated by TCRdb to between 2018 and 2021). Libraries were made using the immunoSEQ multiplex PCR assay. In its TCRdb copy, this immuneACCESS table keeps in-frame sequences only and misses some clones. Where compared with another copy, unresolved V genes explain less than half of these, and the others have no known cause. The sample includes around 50,000 clones, with around 93% observed a single time. The top ten hold 3% to 4% of the sample. Material: CD8+ T cells from peripheral blood mononuclear cells, obtained in the second trimester of pregnancy. The receptors were sampled from a female donor with multiple sclerosis, enrolled in a pregnancy study.

For the CDR3, the DNA is TGTGCCAGCAGGGACAGCACTGAAGCTTTCTTT. Protein product: CASRDSTEAFF. This rearrangement joins TRBV27 to TRBJ1-1; D possibly corresponds to TRBD1 (6 bases). CDR1 and CDR2 from the germline V gene are MNHEY and SMNVEV (reference sequence). Trimming pared 6 bases from V and 4 bases from J, leaving 6 bases between. The CDR3 spans 11 residues.

This chain links TRBV7-9 with TRBJ1-2, with D perhaps TRBD1 (5 bases). V lost 1 base, J lost 2 bases, and 5 bases lay in between. Germline V gene sequence: CDR1 SEHNR, CDR2 FQNEAQ (reference sequence). The CDR3 spans 13 residues. The CDR3 bases are TGTGCCAGCAGCTTAGGACAGAACTATGGCTACACCTTC. Protein sequence: CASSLGQNYGYTF.

This chain links TRBV7-3 with TRBJ2-5; the match to TRBD2 covers 10 bases. Germline V gene sequence: CDR1 SGHTA, CDR2 FQGTGA. V dropped 6 bases and J dropped 7; count of bases not matched to a gene: 14. The CDR3 is 16 amino acids. CDR3 coding DNA: TGTGCCAGCAGTTCCTCCGGGACTAGCGATCGGGGGACCCAGTACTTC. This sequence encodes CASSSSGTSDRGTQYF.

The V gene is TRBV6-5, the J gene TRBJ1-3; D is ambiguous. V lost 10 bases and J 4 bases, leaving 8 bases between the germline ends. The CDR3 spans 11 residues. Germline lookup yields CDR1 MNHEY and CDR2 SVGAGI. CDR3 sequence reads: CATRSGNTIYF. DNA for the CDR3: TGTGCCACCCGAAGCGGAAACACCATATATTTT.

This chain joins TRBV27 and TRBJ1-3, with D unclear. CDR3 length equals 16 residues. The V gene lost 2 bases and the J gene lost 0 bases, with 11 bases spanning the gap. From germline, CDR1 is MNHEY and CDR2 SMNVEV (reference sequence). The chain's CDR3 is CASSLNPEGSGNTIYF. In DNA, the CDR3 is TGTGCCAGCAGTTTAAATCCGGAGGGCTCTGGAAACACCATATATTTT.

This clone was detected once. This chain connects TRBV27 to TRBJ2-7; 7 nucleotides line up with TRBD2. Germline CDR1 reads MNHEY; CDR2 reads SMNVEV (reference sequence). V lost 4 bases to trimming and J lost 2 bases; unmatched junction nucleotides: 2. The CDR3 sequence is 13 residues long. CDR3 bases: TGTGCCAGCAGTTCACGGGGGGCCTACGAGCAGTACTTC. This translates into CASSSRGAYEQYF.

For the CDR3, the DNA is TGTGCCAGCAGCTTTAGTATGGGCGACGAGCAGTACTTC. Protein product: CASSFSMGDEQYF. V gene TRBV7-9 combines with J gene TRBJ2-7, with D hard to call. CDR1 is SEHNR, CDR2 FQNEAQ, per germline (reference sequence). The ends were cut back, 3 bases at V and 5 bases at J, with 11 bases in the middle. The CDR3 sequence is 13 residues long.

The chain joins TRBV4-3 to TRBJ1-1; TRBD1 agrees at 7 bases. This CDR3 region has 15 residues. Germline-derived CDR1 and CDR2 are LGHNA and YSLEER. Trimming removed 0 bases from V and 4 bases from J; junction bases left unmatched: 5. The CDR3: CASSQDQGVSTEAFF. The CDR3 nucleotides are TGCGCCAGCAGCCAAGACCAGGGGGTTTCCACTGAAGCTTTCTTT.

The CDR3 region is CASSSGTVPSTDTQYF. The CDR3 DNA follows: TGTGCCAGCAGTTCCGGGACTGTCCCGAGCACAGATACGCAGTATTTT. The chain couples TRBV28 to TRBJ2-3, with a possible D match to TRBD2 (6 bases). The CDR3 is made up of 16 amino acids. Trimming left V 4 bases short and J 0 bases short, with 14 bases between. From germline, CDR1 is MDHEN and CDR2 SYDVKM.

The chain carries TRBV5-1 and TRBJ2-7, with D possibly TRBD2 on 5 matching bases. The germline V gene encodes CDR1 SGHRS and CDR2 YFSETQ. The V end was cut by 0 bases, the J end by 0 bases, with 10 bases between. This CDR3 contains 15 residues. CDR3 nucleotides: TGCGCCAGCAGCTTGGAGGTTAGCGTCTCCTACGAGCAGTACTTC. It is translated as CASSLEVSVSYEQYF.

The J gene is TRBJ2-7, the V gene TRBV4-1; D is possibly TRBD2 (6 bases). V lost 3 bases and J 7 bases, leaving 13 bases between the germline ends. Germline assignment: CDR1 MGHRA and CDR2 YSYEKL. This CDR3 spans 13 amino acids. The chain's CDR3 is CASSQVGGAEQYF. The CDR3 DNA reads TGCGCCAGCAGCCAGGTAGGCGGGGCAGAGCAGTACTTC.

The chain combines TRBV28 with TRBJ1-1; TRBD1 might be the D (5 bases). Trimming cost V 6 bases and J 1 base, with 15 bases left between them. CDR3 length equals 15 residues. The germline gives CDR1 MDHEN, CDR2 SYDVKM. Here the CDR3 reads CASSQTRRANTEAFF. CDR3 nucleotide sequence: TGTGCCAGCAGCCAAACCCGCAGGGCGAACACTGAAGCTTTCTTT.

This chain uses TRBV27 with TRBJ2-1; D may be TRBD2 (6 bases). CDR3 length: 15 amino acids. Germline loops: CDR1 MNHEY, CDR2 SMNVEV (reference sequence). The germline V and J ends were trimmed by 2 bases and 4 bases, with 12 bases remaining between them. The CDR3 nucleotides are TGTGCCAGCAGTTTAGGTAGCGGACCATACAATGAGCAGTTCTTC. Its protein product is CASSLGSGPYNEQFF.

The rearrangement links TRBV7-3 to TRBJ1-2; a possible D gene is TRBD1 (6 bases). The V gene's germline CDR1 is SGHTA and CDR2 FQGTGA. The germline V and J ends were trimmed by 0 bases and 2 bases, with 10 bases remaining between them. This CDR3 has 15 amino acids. CDR3 sequence reads: CASSLTRTGNYGYTF. The DNA of the CDR3 is TGTGCCAGCAGCTTAACCCGAACAGGGAACTATGGCTACACCTTC.

J is TRBJ1-1 and V is TRBV7-9, with 8 nucleotides matching TRBD1. This CDR3 is 14 amino acids long. The V gene end was trimmed by 0 bases and the J gene end by 7 bases; junction bases not matched to a gene: 4. The germline V gene has CDR1 SEHNR and CDR2 FQNEAQ (reference sequence). The CDR3 sequence: CASSLADRGGEAFF. The DNA for the CDR3 is TGTGCCAGCAGCTTAGCTGACAGGGGAGGTGAAGCTTTCTTT. The whole variable domain, filled in from reference TRBV7-9 and TRBJ1-1, reads DTGVSQNPRHKITKRGQNVTFRCDPISEHNRLYWYRQTLGQGPEFLTYFQNEAQLEKSRLLSDRFSAERPKGSFSTLEIQRTEQGDSAMYLCASSLADRGGEAFFGQGTRLTVV.

The V gene is TRBV29-1, the J gene TRBJ2-2, with 11 bases that match TRBD1. V was pared by 6 bases and J by 3 bases, with 6 bases of the junction left unmatched. The CDR3 contains 15 residues. Germline CDR1 is SQVTM and CDR2 is ANQGSEA. CDR3 DNA sequence: TGCAGCGTCCGGGACAGGGGGTGGGACACCGGGGAGCTGTTTTTT. Translated, it gives CSVRDRGWDTGELFF.

This clone was seen a handful of times. The rearrangement joins TRBV5-1 to TRBJ1-1; unclear D gene. The V gene's germline CDR1 is SGHRS and CDR2 YFSETQ. The CDR3 loop spans 17 amino acids. With 0 bases removed from V and 0 bases from J, the gap between germline ends came to 15 bases. The CDR3 is CASSLGVGGYMNTEAFF. DNA of the CDR3: TGCGCCAGCAGCTTGGGAGTTGGAGGTTACATGAACACTGAAGCTTTCTTT.